This T cell receptor beta chain was identified in a study of low-dose radiotherapy and immunotherapy resistance in tumors. Study in general: Patients were treated with intravenous nivolumab at 240 mg every two weeks and were also dosed with ipilimumab at 1 mg/kg every six weeks.

This clonotype was seen many times. Per the germline V gene, CDR1 is SGHAT and CDR2 is FQNNGV. The CDR3 extends over 12 amino acids. TCRs were put through 20 PCR cycles of amplification with Phusion. A constant-region primer and the V-primer adapter served as the primer pair. TCRdb re-called the reads with MiXCR, one entry per CDR3 protein. Among tens of thousands of distinct CDR3 sequences listed, about an eighth were seen once. Indicated time point: before trial treatment. Sequencing used PBMCs, obtained before treatment. J is TRBJ2-4 and V is TRBV11-2; D unclear. This receptor was obtained from a female donor with ovarian cancer. CDR3 sequence (DNA): TGTGCTAGCTCGGACGGCCTTAGGATTCAGTACTTC. It encodes CASSDGLRIQYF.